A selection of T cell receptor beta chains follows, all from one sample in a study of identical twins. Each CDR3 protein gets one entry after TCRdb re-called the 5' RACE reads with MiXCR. The repertoire consists of some 900,000 distinct CDR3 sequences, with roughly 12% occurring once and the leading ten covering roughly 1.5%. Separately, the same data were catalogued under a study of yellow fever vaccine responses in identical twins.

Specimen: PBMCs. These receptors all come from a young woman in good health. CDR3s include the opening cysteine and the closing phenylalanine or tryptophan. The D gene is left open where the match is weak. A row's size may be missing; if present it is once, few, many or a size class.

d_gene,v_gene,abundance,j_gene,CDR3aa,CDR3nt
-,TRBV14,few,TRBJ2-3,CASSQDRQELADTQYF,TGTGCCAGCAGCCAAGACCGACAGGAACTGGCAGATACGCAGTATTTT
TRBD1,TRBV7-6,-,TRBJ2-1,CASSPGTGIVNEQFF,TGTGCCAGCAGCCCAGGGACAGGGATAGTGAATGAGCAGTTCTTC
TRBD1,TRBV5-1,many,TRBJ1-1,CASSSQGVNTEAFF,TGCGCCAGCAGCTCCCAGGGGGTGAACACTGAAGCTTTCTTT
-,TRBV18,-,TRBJ1-1,CASSPAGGMDTEAFF,TGTGCCAGCTCACCAGCCGGTGGGATGGACACTGAAGCTTTCTTT
-,TRBV7-8,few,TRBJ2-2,CASSLGQSVAWVGELFF,TGTGCCAGCAGCTTAGGACAGTCAGTGGCTTGGGTCGGGGAGCTGTTTTTT
-,TRBV2,-,TRBJ1-3,CASSEYKGGTNTIYF,TGTGCCAGCAGTGAATATAAGGGTGGGACAAACACCATATATTTT
TRBD2,TRBV7-2,many,TRBJ2-1,CASSLVLAGFNEQFF,TGTGCCAGCAGCTTAGTACTAGCGGGGTTCAATGAGCAGTTCTTC
-,TRBV15,-,TRBJ2-1,CATSRDRTGALNEQFF,TGTGCCACCAGCAGAGATAGAACGGGGGCCCTCAATGAGCAGTTCTTC
TRBD2,TRBV20-1,-,TRBJ2-1,CSAKPTSGGADEQFF,TGCAGTGCTAAACCCACTAGCGGGGGGGCCGATGAGCAGTTCTTC
-,TRBV5-6,few,TRBJ2-2,CASSFGPSHTGELFF,TGTGCCAGCAGCTTCGGGCCTAGCCACACCGGGGAGCTGTTTTTT
TRBD1,TRBV29-1,many,TRBJ2-1,CSVEGKGGTEQFF,TGCAGCGTTGAGGGGAAAGGGGGCACTGAGCAGTTCTTC
-,TRBV18,-,TRBJ2-1,CASSETANNEQFF,TGTGCCAGCTCAGAGACAGCAAACAATGAGCAGTTCTTC
-,TRBV3-1,few,TRBJ1-2,CASSQDRGELYGYTF,TGTGCCAGCAGCCAAGATAGGGGCGAACTTTATGGCTACACCTTC
TRBD1,TRBV19,few,TRBJ1-6,CASSAQGMNSPLHF,TGTGCCAGTAGTGCACAGGGGATGAATTCACCCCTCCACTTT
-,TRBV2,once,TRBJ2-4,CASSDRQNIQYF,TGTGCCAGCAGTGATAGACAAAACATTCAGTACTTC
-,TRBV7-9,many,TRBJ2-5,CASSLEDSGETQYF,TGTGCCAGCAGCTTAGAGGACAGCGGAGAGACCCAGTACTTC
TRBD1,TRBV7-9,many,TRBJ2-1,CASSHRDRGTDEQFF,TGTGCCAGCAGCCACCGGGACAGGGGCACCGATGAGCAGTTCTTC
TRBD2,TRBV12-3/TRBV12-4,-,TRBJ2-7,CASTPGGTYEQYF,TGTGCCAGCACCCCGGGGGGAACCTACGAGCAGTACTTC
-,TRBV25-1,once,TRBJ1-1,CASSSYGGTEAFF,TGTGCCAGCAGTTCCTACGGGGGCACTGAAGCTTTCTTT
TRBD2,TRBV7-2,many,TRBJ2-1,CASSLVPSGYNEQFF,TGTGCCAGCAGCTTAGTTCCTAGCGGTTACAATGAGCAGTTCTTC
-,TRBV6-1,many,TRBJ1-5,CASSNGGAGQPQHF,TGTGCCAGCAGCAACGGGGGGGCAGGTCAGCCCCAGCATTTT
-,TRBV6-5,-,TRBJ2-5,CASRYSGTKQETQYF,TGTGCCAGCAGATATTCCGGGACCAAGCAAGAGACCCAGTACTTC
-,TRBV9,few,TRBJ1-3,CASSGGTINTIYF,TGTGCCAGCAGCGGCGGGACGATTAACACCATATATTTT
TRBD2,TRBV15,-,TRBJ2-5,CATSRGTSGGPQETQYF,TGTGCCACCAGCCGCGGGACTAGCGGGGGTCCCCAAGAGACCCAGTACTTC
-,TRBV10-3,-,TRBJ2-5,CAIKGGGLETQYF,TGTGCCATCAAGGGGGGGGGCCTCGAGACCCAGTACTTC
-,TRBV29-1,-,TRBJ2-5,CSLSISKGETQYF,TGCTCTCTCTCGATTTCGAAAGGGGAGACCCAGTACTTC
-,TRBV5-1,few,TRBJ2-3,CASSSTHSTDTQYF,TGCGCCAGCAGCTCCACACATAGCACAGATACGCAGTATTTT
TRBD2,TRBV29-1,many,TRBJ2-1,CSALDPSGESSYNEQFF,TGCAGCGCGTTGGATCCTAGCGGGGAGAGCTCCTACAATGAGCAGTTCTTC
-,TRBV2,-,TRBJ2-1,CASSPSVDNEQFF,TGTGCCAGCAGCCCTAGCGTTGACAATGAGCAGTTCTTC
TRBD1,TRBV7-8,few,TRBJ2-2,CASSFHPGQGAGELFF,TGTGCCAGCAGCTTCCACCCCGGACAGGGGGCAGGGGAGCTGTTTTTT
-,TRBV2,few,TRBJ1-1,CASRRSVNTEAFF,TGTGCCTCCCGACGGTCGGTGAACACTGAAGCTTTCTTT
-,TRBV4-1,-,TRBJ1-6,CASSQAGDTPLHF,TGCGCCAGCAGCCAGGCAGGGGATACACCCCTCCACTTT
TRBD2,TRBV5-1,-,TRBJ2-3,CASSRAGGSTDTQYF,TGCGCCAGCAGCAGGGCGGGAGGGAGCACAGATACGCAGTATTTT
TRBD1,TRBV27,few,TRBJ1-6,CASQGAGSNSPLHF,TGTGCCAGCCAGGGGGCAGGGAGTAATTCACCCCTCCACTTT
-,TRBV4-1,many,TRBJ1-1,CASSRNSAMNTEAFF,TGCGCCAGCAGCCGTAACAGTGCTATGAACACTGAAGCTTTCTTT
TRBD2,TRBV12-3/TRBV12-4,few,TRBJ2-3,CASSSGTSDSDTQYF,TGTGCCAGCAGTTCCGGGACTAGCGATTCAGATACGCAGTATTTT
TRBD1,TRBV4-1,-,TRBJ2-5,CASSPKAGQGKETQYF,TGCGCCAGCAGCCCCAAAGCGGGACAGGGGAAAGAGACCCAGTACTTC
-,TRBV20-1,few,TRBJ2-2,CSASGVLTGELFF,TGCAGTGCTAGCGGGGTTCTCACCGGGGAGCTGTTTTTT
TRBD2,TRBV12-3/TRBV12-4,-,TRBJ2-7,CASSLLSGGPEEQYF,TGTGCCAGCAGTTTACTGTCGGGAGGGCCAGAAGAGCAGTACTTC
-,TRBV3-1,-,TRBJ1-4,CASSGSGATNEKLFF,TGTGCCAGCAGCGGCTCAGGGGCAACTAATGAAAAACTGTTTTTT
-,TRBV6-6,-,TRBJ1-4,CASRRQEGEKLFF,TGTGCCAGCAGGAGACAGGAGGGGGAAAAACTGTTTTTT
TRBD1,TRBV7-6,-,TRBJ2-2,CASSPPPGGLNTGELFF,TGTGCCAGCAGCCCCCCGCCAGGGGGCCTGAACACCGGGGAGCTGTTTTTT
-,TRBV29-1,few,TRBJ2-1,CSGEGVDEQFF,TGCAGCGGGGAGGGGGTCGATGAGCAGTTCTTC
TRBD1,TRBV5-1,many,TRBJ2-3,CASSLAGGQDTQYF,TGCGCCAGCAGCTTGGCAGGGGGACAAGATACGCAGTATTTT
TRBD2,TRBV20-1,few,TRBJ2-1,CSARVRITGGNEQFF,TGCAGTGCTAGGGTCAGGATTACGGGGGGCAATGAGCAGTTCTTC
-,TRBV12-3/TRBV12-4,-,TRBJ2-3,CASSLVQSGTDTQYF,TGTGCCAGCAGTTTAGTTCAGAGCGGCACAGATACGCAGTATTTT
TRBD2,TRBV20-1,few,TRBJ2-7,CSATAGTSLHEQYF,TGCAGTGCTACCGCCGGGACTAGCCTCCACGAGCAGTACTTC
TRBD1,TRBV12-3/TRBV12-4,many,TRBJ2-3,CASSLDVWDSSTDTQYF,TGTGCCAGCAGTTTAGACGTTTGGGACAGTAGCACAGATACGCAGTATTTT
-,TRBV15,-,TRBJ2-2,CATSRQGWNTGELFF,TGTGCCACCAGCAGACAGGGTTGGAACACCGGGGAGCTGTTTTTT
-,TRBV13,-,TRBJ2-4,CASSLALDGKNIQYF,TGTGCCAGCAGCTTAGCCCTAGACGGGAAAAACATTCAGTACTTC